Below are 20 T cell receptor beta chains sequenced from a single sample in a study of CD8 T cells in ankylosing spondylitis. Study observations and caveats: A motif in TCR beta, a set of roughly eight highly homologous variants, appeared characteristic of ankylosing spondylitis blood.

These TCRs' antigens remain unknown. MiXCR was run by TCRdb on the 5' RACE reads, yielding one entry per CDR3 protein. The sample has 350,000 to 450,000 distinct CDR3 sequences; 26% are singletons. Source material: blood, either unsorted or a sorted T cell fraction (not recorded which). Receptors originate from a male donor with ankylosing spondylitis.

The chain recombines TRBV5-1 with TRBJ1-4; D is uncertain. V was pared by 2 bases and J by 7 bases, with 12 bases between. Germline values: CDR1 SGHRS, CDR2 YFSETQ. CDR3 length: 14 amino acids. The CDR3 protein is CASSLGESGEKLFF. In DNA, the CDR3 is TGCGCCAGCAGCTTAGGAGAGAGCGGTGAAAAACTGTTTTTT.

The chain has TRBV19 and TRBJ2-3, with D unclear. The CDR3 contains 13 residues. Per germline, CDR1 LNHDA and CDR2 SQIVND (reference sequence). The V end lost 4 bases, the J end lost 2 bases, and 7 bases lay between the germline ends. CDR3 region: CASSTWYTDTQYF. DNA for the CDR3: TGTGCCAGTAGTACCTGGTACACAGATACGCAGTATTTT.

This rearrangement joins TRBV5-4 to TRBJ1-1; the D is unclear. Germline-derived CDR1 and CDR2 are SGHNT and YYREEE (reference sequence). The CDR3 runs to 14 residues. Trimming shortened V by 2 bases and J by 3 bases, and 11 bases separated the two germline ends. The CDR3 is CASSLLVSDTEAFF. CDR3 coding DNA: TGTGCCAGCAGCTTACTAGTCTCCGACACTGAAGCTTTCTTT. Complete variable domain (other parts from reference TRBV5-4 and TRBJ1-1): ETGVTQSPTHLIKTRGQQVTLRCSSQSGHNTVSWYQQALGQGPQFIFQYYREEENGRGNFPPRFSGLQFPNYSSELNVNALELDDSALYLCASSLLVSDTEAFFGQGTRLTVV.

This sequence joins TRBV5-1 and TRBJ2-3; tentative D call: TRBD1 (5 bases). V shed 0 bases and J shed 5 bases, with 13 bases lying between them. The germline CDR1 and CDR2 sequences are SGHRS and YFSETQ. This CDR3 contains 15 residues. The CDR3 DNA is TGCGCCAGCAGCTTGGACAGGCCCCTTCTAGATACGCAGTATTTT. It yields the protein CASSLDRPLLDTQYF.

This clonotype occurred many times. This chain uses TRBV7-2 with TRBJ2-1, with TRBD2 identical over 10 bases. Germline CDR1 SGHTA, CDR2 FQGNSA. After removal of 1 base from V and 8 bases from J, the junction contained 5 bases not matched to a gene. This CDR3 comprises 15 residues. DNA for the CDR3: TGTGCCAGCAGCTTAGTCAGGAGCGGGGGGGATGAGCAGTTCTTC. Translating gives CASSLVRSGGDEQFF.

This clonotype was recorded a few times. This chain uses TRBV7-9 with TRBJ1-2, with D perhaps matching TRBD1 (5 bases). The length of the CDR3 is 13 residues. The germline CDR1 and CDR2 sequences are SEHNR and FQNEAQ (reference sequence). The V gene lost 2 bases and the J gene lost 8 bases, with 12 bases spanning the gap. CDR3 bases: TGTGCCAGCAGCTTAAGGGACGCTGGAGGCTACACCTTC. Translated, it gives CASSLRDAGGYTF.

The chain uses TRBV29-1 and TRBJ2-1; 14 positions agree with TRBD2. The CDR3 totals 13 residues. Germline values: CDR1 SQVTM, CDR2 ANQGSEA. Trimming at V came to 7 bases and at J to 8 bases, leaving 4 bases not matched to a gene. The CDR3 reads CSGATSGRDEQFF. As DNA, the CDR3 is TGCAGCGGTGCGACTAGCGGGAGGGATGAGCAGTTCTTC.

The table lists this clonotype with a few counts. The chain has TRBV29-1 and TRBJ1-1, with D perhaps matching TRBD1 (5 bases). Looked up from germline, CDR1 is SQVTM and CDR2 is ANQGSEA. This CDR3 contains 13 residues. The V gene lost 7 bases and the J gene lost 1 base, with 13 bases spanning the gap. CDR3 sequence reads: CSAVRQQNTEAFF. In DNA form, the CDR3 reads TGCAGCGCTGTAAGACAGCAGAACACTGAAGCTTTCTTT.

In this sample, this clonotype turned up a few times. The rearrangement joins TRBV2 to TRBJ2-2; D gene unclear. Trimming pared 6 bases from V and 2 bases from J, leaving 7 bases between. CDR3 length: 13 amino acids. Germline-derived CDR1 and CDR2 are SNHLY and FYNNEI. The CDR3 here is CASSGYNTGELFF. In DNA, the CDR3 is TGTGCCAGCAGCGGATATAACACCGGGGAGCTGTTTTTT.

At least ten counts were recorded for this clonotype. The chain employs TRBV7-2 and TRBJ2-1; TRBD2 agrees at 8 bases. The CDR3 has 15 residues. V shed 5 bases, J shed 4 bases, and the junction held 7 bases outside the gene matches. CDR1 and CDR2 (germline): SGHTA, FQGNSA. The CDR3 DNA reads TGTGCCAGCAGCCTCGCGGGACTAGGGTACAATGAGCAGTTCTTC. Protein product: CASSLAGLGYNEQFF.

This clonotype was counted only a few times. The chain has TRBV5-1 and TRBJ2-2, with D possibly matching TRBD2 (5 bases). Germline lookup yields CDR1 SGHRS and CDR2 YFSETQ. Trimming cost V 7 bases and J 6 bases, with 22 bases left between them. The CDR3 sequence is 16 residues long. The CDR3 loop reads CASSTRGFSGAGELFF. CDR3 DNA sequence: TGCGCCAGCTCCACTCGCGGGTTTTCTGGTGCCGGGGAGCTGTTTTTT.

This chain uses TRBV7-9 with TRBJ2-7; 7 bases map to TRBD1. This CDR3 has 14 residues. CDR1 SEHNR and CDR2 FQNEAQ come from the germline V gene (reference sequence). The V segment lost 4 bases and the J segment 4 bases; nucleotides outside the gene matches: 7. The CDR3 DNA reads as TGTGCCAGCAGCTCCGCCGGGACAGTTTACGAGCAGTACGTC. This codes for CASSSAGTVYEQYV.

The CDR3 reads CASSPFGNEQFF. In DNA, the CDR3 is TGTGCCAGCAGCCCTTTCGGCAATGAGCAGTTCTTC. The rearrangement joins TRBV7-7 to TRBJ2-1; D is unclear. CDR1 is SSHAT and CDR2 is FNYEAQ in the germline V gene (reference sequence). Trimming left V 5 bases short and J 6 bases short, with 8 bases between. The CDR3 consists of 12 residues. Filled out from reference TRBV7-7 and TRBJ2-1, the complete variable domain reads GAGVSQSPRYKVTKRGQDVTLRCDPISSHATLYWYQQALGQGPEFLTYFNYEAQPDKSGLPSDRFSAERPEGSISTLTIQRTEQRDSAMYRCASSPFGNEQFFGPGTRLTVL.

This clonotype showed up just a few times. The chain joins TRBV2 to TRBJ1-5; possibly TRBD1 for D (5 bases). The CDR3 extends over 15 amino acids. Trimming took 3 bases from V and 0 from J, leaving 9 bases between them. The germline V gene has CDR1 SNHLY and CDR2 FYNNEI. CDR3 coding DNA: TGTGCCAGCAGTGAGTGGCAGGGTAGCAATCAGCCCCAGCATTTT. Protein product: CASSEWQGSNQPQHF.

The V gene is TRBV12-3 or TRBV12-4, the J gene TRBJ1-3, with a tentative D call TRBD1 (6 bases). CDR3 length: 14 amino acids. The germline V and J ends were trimmed by 11 bases and 3 bases, with 17 bases remaining between them. In nucleotides, the CDR3 is TGTGCCGCTGCCCCCAGGGGTGGTGGAAACACCATATATTTT. Its protein product is CAAAPRGGGNTIYF.

The rearrangement joins TRBV6-2 or TRBV6-3 to TRBJ2-3; D unclear. There are 18 residues in the CDR3. Trimming took off 2 bases at V and 3 bases at J, with 21 bases between the two ends. Germline loops: CDR1 MNHEY, CDR2 SVGEGT. The CDR3 loop reads CASSYPFAAPTETDTQYF. The CDR3 nucleotides are TGTGCCAGCAGTTACCCTTTTGCGGCACCGACGGAGACAGATACGCAGTATTTT.

The V gene is TRBV15, the J gene TRBJ1-1; 8 bases map to TRBD1. This CDR3 is 15 amino acids long. Germline values: CDR1 LNHNV, CDR2 YYDKDF (reference sequence). V lost 0 bases, J lost 5 bases, and 5 bases stayed unmatched. CDR3 sequence reads: CATSREGQGGTEAFF. The CDR3 DNA is TGTGCCACCAGCAGAGAAGGACAGGGAGGGACTGAAGCTTTCTTT.

The V gene is TRBV10-3, the J gene TRBJ1-2; D gene ambiguous. Per germline, CDR1 ENHRY and CDR2 SYGVKD. The CDR3 is made up of 13 amino acids. Deletions cut 9 bases from V and 2 bases from J, with 13 bases between. The CDR3 nucleotides are TGTGCCATGAGCGAGCCTCTGAACTATGGCTACACCTTC. Amino acid sequence: CAMSEPLNYGYTF.

The rearrangement uses TRBV18 and TRBJ1-2, with 7 nucleotides matching TRBD1. CDR1 KGHSH and CDR2 LQKENI come from the germline V gene. J was trimmed by 6 bases and V by 4 bases; bases with no gene match: 17. The CDR3 runs 17 residues. DNA for the CDR3: TGTGCCAGCTCACTTGAATGGGGGACAGCGCTGGAAAATGGCTACACCTTC. It specifies CASSLEWGTALENGYTF.

In its sample, this clonotype was seen a few times. The chain uses TRBV14 and TRBJ2-5; 10 bases are a match to TRBD2. V lost 2 bases, J lost 1 base, and 7 bases stayed unmatched. There are 17 residues in the CDR3. Per the germline V gene, CDR1 is SGHDN and CDR2 is FVKESK. The CDR3 region has the DNA TGTGCCAGCAGCCAATTCTTGGCTAGCGGGAGCCAAGAGACCCAGTACTTC. As protein: CASSQFLASGSQETQYF.